The source of this T cell receptor beta chain is a study of cytomegalovirus exposure and HLA in healthy donors. This clone appeared a few times. There are 15 residues in the CDR3. Germline CDR1 and CDR2: SGHRS and YFSETQ. Trimming left V 0 bases short and J 0 bases short, with 9 bases between. In the PCR, 60 Vbeta and 13 Jbeta primers were used. TCRdb's table, derived via immunoSEQ multiplex PCR, lists solely in-frame clones and lacks some. The data contain around 160,000 clones, approximately 80% of them singletons. This receptor was identified in a middle-aged woman in good health and CMV-seropositive. This chain links TRBV5-1 with TRBJ1-1; D not resolved. The sequenced sample was PBMCs. CDR3 nucleotides: TGCGCCAGCAGCTTGGGGCTGTTAATGAACACTGAAGCTTTCTTT. It specifies CASSLGLLMNTEAFF.